Listed below are T cell receptor beta chains from one sample, sequenced in a study of control samples from healthy donors and cancer patients. Clones were read by immunoSEQ multiplex PCR, and TCRdb kept only the in-frame ones, dropping some. The table includes about 160,000 clones, about 94% detected once. Sequencing was performed on PBMCs. The receptor set was obtained from a man between 60 and 70 years old with colorectal cancer. Each CDR3 is given with its conserved first and last residue. Each record gives: clone size, V gene, D gene, J gene, CDR3 DNA, CDR3 protein. A D gene is named only where the DNA matches it firmly. Expanded clones get a size class; other rows say once, few or many, or leave the size out.

>-|TRBV27|-|TRBJ2-7
TGTGCCAGCAGTTCAGGGACACCCTACGAGCAGTACTTC
CASSSGTPYEQYF
>-|TRBV5-1|-|TRBJ1-3
TGCGCCAGCAGCTTAGTAGGCTCTGGAAACACCATATATTTT
CASSLVGSGNTIYF
>-|TRBV5-6|TRBD1|TRBJ1-2
TGTGCCAGCAGCAATGACAGGGGGCGGTGGGGCTACACCTTC
CASSNDRGRWGYTF
>-|TRBV6-5|TRBD1|TRBJ1-4
TGTGCCAGCAGCGTCCGGGACAGAAGAAAACTGTTTTTT
CASSVRDRRKLFF
>once|TRBV5-1|-|TRBJ2-3
TGCGCCAGCCGACTGACGGGAGATACGCAGTATTTT
CASRLTGDTQYF
>-|TRBV20-1|TRBD2|TRBJ2-3
TGCAGTGCTAGTAGGGCGGGGGGGCCGAACACAGATACGCAGTATTTT
CSASRAGGPNTDTQYF
>few|TRBV6-1|TRBD2|TRBJ2-4
TGTGCCAGCAGTGAAGCTGTTAGCGGGGTCCAAAACATTCAGTACTTC
CASSEAVSGVQNIQYF
>-|TRBV14|-|TRBJ2-7
TGTGCCAGCAGCCAAGAGGGGGGATATACCTACGAGCAGTACTTC
CASSQEGGYTYEQYF
>-|TRBV10-2|-|TRBJ1-1
TGCGCCAGCAGCAGGGAAGGGCGCACTGAAGCTTTCTTT
CASSREGRTEAFF
>once|TRBV3-1/TRBV3-2|-|TRBJ1-1
TGTGCCAGCAGCCAAGGGTTAGCGAACACTGAAGCTTTCTTT
CASSQGLANTEAFF
>-|TRBV6-2/TRBV6-3|-|TRBJ1-2
TGTGCCAGCAGTCGCCTCGGGTCGACCAACTATGGCTACACCTTC
CASSRLGSTNYGYTF
>-|TRBV4-3|-|TRBJ2-6
TGCGCCAGCAGCCAAGCGCCGGCGGGGAAGGGCCTCTCTGGGGCCAACGTCCTGACTTTC
CASSQAPAGKGLSGANVLTF
>-|TRBV6-5|-|TRBJ2-5
TGTGCCAGCAGTTACTCGATATCTCCAGGCCAAGAGACCCAGTACTTC
CASSYSISPGQETQYF
>-|TRBV4-1|TRBD2|TRBJ2-3
TGCGCCAGCAGCCAAGATCCGTTAGCGGGGGGGCCGGCAGATACGCAGTATTTT
CASSQDPLAGGPADTQYF
>-|TRBV28|TRBD1|TRBJ1-5
TGTGCCAGCAGGTCTCCCCAGGGGGCGGGGGAGCCCCAGCATTTT
CASRSPQGAGEPQHF
>-|TRBV10-2|-|TRBJ1-2
TGCGCCAGCAGTGGATCCAGAGAGAGTGGCTACACCTTC
CASSGSRESGYTF
>-|TRBV30|-|TRBJ1-6
TGTGCCTCCATGGAGGGGAGACCACCCCTCCACTTT
CASMEGRPPLHF
>-|TRBV6-5|-|TRBJ2-3
TGTGCCAGCAGTTCTACCTACACAGATACGCAGTATTTT
CASSSTYTDTQYF
>-|TRBV11-2|-|TRBJ2-5
TGTGTCAGCAGCTTAGGGGGGGCAGCCGAGACCCAGTACTTC
CVSSLGGAAETQYF
>-|TRBV9|TRBD1|TRBJ1-1
TGTGCCAGCAGCGTAGGGGTTTGGGACAGCGACACTGAAGCTTTCTTT
CASSVGVWDSDTEAFF
>-|TRBV29-1|-|TRBJ1-5
TGCAGCGTTGCAGGGGACAATCAGCCCCAGCATTTT
CSVAGDNQPQHF
>few|TRBV4-1|-|TRBJ2-6
TGCGCCAGCAGCCAAGATCGGAGGGTCGTTACTTCTGGGGCCAACGTCCTGACTTTC
CASSQDRRVVTSGANVLTF
>-|TRBV4-1|-|TRBJ1-2
TGCGCCAGCAGCCAAGTTGGAGGCACGCGCGGCTACACCTTC
CASSQVGGTRGYTF
>-|TRBV24-1|TRBD1|TRBJ2-3
TGTGCCACCAGTCCTACAGGGGACGGCACAGATACGCAGTATTTT
CATSPTGDGTDTQYF
>-|TRBV6-6|-|TRBJ1-6
TGTGCCAGCACCCTAGGGACGGGAAGTTCACCCCTCCACTTT
CASTLGTGSSPLHF
>-|TRBV10-3|-|TRBJ1-4
TGTGCCATCAGCGACACCGGAGGGATTGGTGAAAAACTGTTTTTT
CAISDTGGIGEKLFF
>-|TRBV2|TRBD2|TRBJ2-5
TGTGCCAGCAGTGAGGCGGGGGGGACGATAAGGACCCAGTACTTC
CASSEAGGTIRTQYF
>-|TRBV3-1/TRBV3-2|-|TRBJ1-2
TGTGCCAGCAGCCAAGGAGGGGCCGGCTACACCTTC
CASSQGGAGYTF
>once|TRBV5-1|-|TRBJ1-3
TGCGCCAGCAGCTATATGGACAGTTCCTCTGGAAACACCATATATTTT
CASSYMDSSSGNTIYF
>-|TRBV9|-|TRBJ2-7
TGTGCCAGCAGCGTAGCTGACGGTAGCTACGAGCAGTACTTC
CASSVADGSYEQYF
>once|TRBV19|TRBD1|TRBJ1-1
TGTGCCAGTAGCGGACAGGGGGCAAAGGCTTTCTTT
CASSGQGAKAFF
>-|TRBV6-2/TRBV6-3|-|TRBJ1-1
TGTGCCAGCAGTTACCCGTCCTTAAACACTGAAGCTTTCTTT
CASSYPSLNTEAFF
>few|TRBV7-9|-|TRBJ1-1
TGTGCCAGCAGCTTAGCGCGGGGAAAACGGGAAGCTTTCTTT
CASSLARGKREAFF
>-|TRBV7-9|TRBD1|TRBJ2-2
TGTGCCAGCAGCTTACGACAGGGGGCGATCATGCCCGGGGAGCTGTTTTTT
CASSLRQGAIMPGELFF
>-|TRBV7-9|TRBD2|TRBJ2-2
TGTGCCAGCAGCTCATGGGCTAGCGGTACCACCGGGGAGCTGTTTTTT
CASSSWASGTTGELFF
>-|TRBV18|TRBD1|TRBJ1-3
TGTGCCAGCTCGGTTAGTGAAAGGGGGCCTGGAAACACCATATATTTT
CASSVSERGPGNTIYF
>-|TRBV4-3|-|TRBJ2-1
TGCGCCAGCAGCCAAGATTTGTCAGGGTTCAATGAGCAGTTCTTC
CASSQDLSGFNEQFF
>-|TRBV2|TRBD1|TRBJ1-5
TGTGCCAGCAGTGGACAGGGCGAGCAGCCCCAGCATTTT
CASSGQGEQPQHF
>-|TRBV5-6|TRBD2|TRBJ2-3
TGTGCCAGCAGCTCCCGGGAGGGCACAGATACGCAGTATTTT
CASSSREGTDTQYF
>-|TRBV18|TRBD2|TRBJ2-1
TGTGCCAGCTCACCCCCGACTAGCGGGGGGGCCAATGAGCAGTTCTTC
CASSPPTSGGANEQFF
>-|TRBV6-5|-|TRBJ1-1
TGTGCCAGCACTTTTTTGGGCCGGGGGAACACTGAAGCTTTCTTT
CASTFLGRGNTEAFF
>-|TRBV11-1|TRBD2|TRBJ2-1
TGTGCCAGCAGCCCGAGCGGGGATGTTTTCAATGAGCAGTTCTTC
CASSPSGDVFNEQFF
>-|TRBV9|-|TRBJ1-1
TGTGCCAGCAGCGTAGCCGTGGCTGGGACCTTTGCTGAAGCTTTCTTT
CASSVAVAGTFAEAFF
>-|TRBV11-3|TRBD1|TRBJ2-2
TGTGCCAGCAGCCCGACAGGGACCGGGGAGCTGTTTTTT
CASSPTGTGELFF
>few|TRBV30|-|TRBJ2-5
TGTGCCTGGACCAGAACAGGAAAAGAGACCCAGTACTTC
CAWTRTGKETQYF
>-|TRBV5-1|-|TRBJ1-4
TGCGCCAGCAGAAACGTCAGCTTTAATGAAAAACTGTTTTTT
CASRNVSFNEKLFF
>-|TRBV6-2/TRBV6-3|-|TRBJ2-7
TGTGCCAGCAGCACGACAGAGTACGAGCAGTACTTC
CASSTTEYEQYF
>few|TRBV27|TRBD1|TRBJ1-1
TGTGCCAGCAGTCTCGACAGGGGGTACACTGAAGCTTTCTTT
CASSLDRGYTEAFF